These 31 T cell receptor beta chains share one sample of origin, sequenced in a study of CD8 T cells in ankylosing spondylitis. Study-wide points: Typical of ankylosing spondylitis blood, it appeared, was a TCR beta motif of fewer than ten highly homologous variants.

TCRdb recomputed calls from the 5' RACE reads with MiXCR, one row per CDR3 protein. This table has about 540,000 distinct CDR3 sequences, roughly 13% appearing once. Which antigens these TCRs recognize remains unknown. Sequencing was done on a sample of blood, either unsorted or a sorted T cell fraction (not recorded which). These receptors were collected from a male donor with ankylosing spondylitis.

This clonotype was picked up a small number of times. V gene TRBV11-2 combines with J gene TRBJ2-1, with 16 bases aligning to TRBD2. The CDR3 is 18 residues long. The germline V gene encodes CDR1 SGHAT and CDR2 FQNNGV. V dropped 4 bases and J dropped 8; count of bases not matched to a gene: 11. This chain's CDR3 is CASSSGTSGRAKIDEQFF. DNA for the CDR3: TGTGCCAGCAGCTCCGGGACTAGCGGGAGGGCGAAGATAGATGAGCAGTTCTTC.

This chain joins TRBV27 and TRBJ2-7; 7 bases align to TRBD2. The trim removed 5 bases at V and 0 bases at J, leaving 7 bases unmatched. The germline V gene has CDR1 MNHEY and CDR2 SMNVEV (reference sequence). The CDR3 has 15 residues. CDR3 DNA sequence: TGTGCCAGCAGTGATCCAGCGGGAAGCTCCTACGAGCAGTACTTC. Its translation is CASSDPAGSSYEQYF.

The chain carries TRBV4-1 and TRBJ1-1; 7 bases align to TRBD1. The germline V gene encodes CDR1 MGHRA and CDR2 YSYEKL. J lost 0 bases, V lost 4 bases, and 14 bases had no gene match. The CDR3 has 18 amino acids. The chain's CDR3 is CASSPLGTVNSMNTEAFF. CDR3 sequence (DNA): TGCGCCAGCAGCCCACTCGGGACAGTAAACTCCATGAACACTGAAGCTTTCTTT.

This clonotype was observed a few times. This rearrangement joins TRBV11-2 to TRBJ1-6, with D possibly being TRBD1 (6 bases). With 3 bases removed from V and 8 bases from J, the gap between germline ends came to 20 bases. Germline assignment: CDR1 SGHAT and CDR2 FQNNGV. This CDR3 has 17 amino acids. This chain's CDR3 is CASSLRQVDLRDSPLHF. The CDR3 DNA is TGTGCCAGCAGCTTGAGACAGGTGGACCTGAGGGATTCACCCCTCCACTTT.

The J gene is TRBJ1-6, the V gene TRBV5-5; no definite D call. Germline lookup yields CDR1 SGHKS and CDR2 YYEKEE (reference sequence). The CDR3 contains 14 residues. Trimming cost V 5 bases and J 4 bases, with 10 bases left between them. CDR3 region: CASSTVLYNSPLHF. DNA for the CDR3: TGTGCCAGCAGTACGGTTCTTTATAATTCACCCCTCCACTTT.

V and J are TRBV7-2 and TRBJ2-1, with D perhaps being TRBD1 or TRBD2 (5 bases each). The ends were cut back, 0 bases at V and 0 bases at J, with 12 bases in the middle. This CDR3 has 17 residues. Germline lookup yields CDR1 SGHTA and CDR2 FQGNSA. The CDR3 DNA sequence: TGTGCCAGCAGCTTAGCCCCTGGGGGTAGCTCCTACAATGAGCAGTTCTTC. It codes for CASSLAPGGSSYNEQFF.

The chain combines TRBV7-2 with TRBJ2-1; D is perhaps TRBD2 (6 bases). V dropped 10 bases and J dropped 6 bases, with 19 bases sitting between them. Looked up from germline, CDR1 is SGHTA and CDR2 is FQGNSA. There are 14 residues in the CDR3. The CDR3 DNA follows: TGTGCCATCTTAAGCGGGCCCCTCGGCAATGAGCAGTTCTTC. Protein sequence: CAILSGPLGNEQFF. Combining the CDR3 with reference TRBV7-2 and TRBJ2-1 gives the whole variable domain GAGVSQSPSNKVTEKGKDVELRCDPISGHTALYWYRQSLGQGLEFLIYFQGNSAPDKSGLPSDRFSAERTGGSVSTLTIQRTQQEDSAVYLCAILSGPLGNEQFFGPGTRLTVL.

Note on this clonotype: The conserved phenylalanine or tryptophan is not found at the CDR3 terminus, so this likely reflects a read error. The CDR3 region has the DNA TGTGCCAGTAGTATATCCCGCCAAGAGACCCAGTACTTA. This encodes CASSISRQETQYL. V and J are TRBV19 and TRBJ2-5; D not resolved. CDR1 and CDR2 (germline): LNHDA, SQIVND (reference sequence). This CDR3 is 13 amino acids long. V lost 2 bases, J lost 1 base, and 5 bases lay in between.

The sample holds a few counts of this clonotype. This sequence joins TRBV28 and TRBJ1-2, with D hard to call. The V end lost 4 bases, the J end lost 8 bases, and 8 bases lay between the germline ends. CDR3 size: 11 residues. CDR1 MDHEN and CDR2 SYDVKM come from the germline V gene. CDR3 in amino acids: CASSSQRGYTF. In DNA form, the CDR3 reads TGTGCCAGCAGTTCCCAGAGAGGCTACACCTTC.

V gene TRBV20-1 combines with J gene TRBJ2-3; 9 bases agree with TRBD1. Trimming removed 4 bases from V and 4 bases from J; junction bases left unmatched: 6. CDR1 DFQATT and CDR2 SNEGSKA come from the germline V gene (reference sequence). The CDR3 length is 14 residues. In DNA, the CDR3 is TGCAGTGCTAACCACCGACAGGGGGCAGATACGCAGTATTTT. Protein: CSANHRQGADTQYF.

The chain carries TRBV4-2 and TRBJ2-2; 10 bases agree with TRBD1. The germline V gene encodes CDR1 LGHNA and CDR2 YNFKEQ. This CDR3 region has 18 residues. V shed 6 bases and J 7 bases; nucleotides not matched to a gene: 17. CDR3 in amino acids: CASSPFTGTGDWNGELFF. CDR3 nucleotides: TGTGCCAGCAGTCCATTCACCGGGACAGGGGATTGGAACGGGGAGCTGTTTTTT.

Only a few counts were recorded for this clonotype. This chain joins TRBV6-2 or TRBV6-3 and TRBJ2-5, with TRBD2 matching 7 bases. Germline V gene lookup returns CDR1 MNHEY and CDR2 SVGEGT. The CDR3 consists of 15 residues. Unmatched junction bases numbered 8, after V lost 4 bases and J lost 3 bases. The CDR3 region has the DNA TGTGCCAGCAGTTCGGCCTCGGGGGGTAAAGAGACCCAGTACTTC. Its protein product is CASSSASGGKETQYF.

The J gene is TRBJ1-5, the V gene TRBV7-9; tentative D call: TRBD1 (6 bases). The CDR3 is made up of 13 amino acids. Germline CDR1 and CDR2: SEHNR and FQNEAQ (reference sequence). CDR3 sequence (DNA): TGTTCCTGCGGGGGGGCGGGCAATCAGCCCCAGCATTTT. It yields the protein CSCGGAGNQPQHF.

This clonotype appeared a few times. The chain recombines TRBV12-3 or TRBV12-4 with TRBJ1-1; D not certain. The length of the CDR3 is 14 residues. The ends were cut back, 2 bases at V and 4 bases at J, with 11 bases in the middle. The CDR3 DNA is TGTGCCAGCAGTTTAAACGGGATGGGCACTGAAGCTTTCTTT. Translating it yields CASSLNGMGTEAFF.

In its sample, this clonotype was seen a few times. V usage is TRBV20-1 and J usage is TRBJ2-1, with 7 bases that match TRBD2. Trimming cost V 6 bases and J 9 bases; bases outside gene matches: 11. Per the germline V gene, CDR1 is DFQATT and CDR2 is SNEGSKA (reference sequence). The CDR3 contains 13 residues. The CDR3 loop reads CSAERSGKFEQFF. The CDR3, as DNA: TGCAGTGCCGAGCGGAGCGGGAAATTTGAGCAGTTCTTC.

This clonotype was seen ten or more times. This chain links TRBV5-1 with TRBJ2-1; the D gene is possibly TRBD2 (6 bases). From germline, CDR1 is SGHRS and CDR2 YFSETQ. V gave up 2 bases and J gave up 0 bases, with 15 bases separating them. The CDR3 sequence is 17 residues long. The CDR3 nucleotides read TGCGCCAGCAGCTTAATAGCGGTGGCCGTCTCCTACAATGAGCAGTTCTTC. Its protein product is CASSLIAVAVSYNEQFF. The whole variable domain, remainder taken from reference TRBV5-1 and TRBJ2-1, is KAGVTQTPRYLIKTRGQQVTLSCSPISGHRSVSWYQQTPGQGLQFLFEYFSETQRNKGNFPGRFSGRQFSNSRSEMNVSTLELGDSALYLCASSLIAVAVSYNEQFFGPGTRLTVL.

The chain has TRBV12-3 or TRBV12-4 and TRBJ2-5, with 7 nucleotides matching TRBD2. V shed 7 bases and J 4 bases; nucleotides not matched to a gene: 6. The CDR3 covers 13 residues. CDR3 nucleotides: TGTGCCAGCAAGAGACTAGCCCCAGAGACCCAGTACTTC. Amino acid sequence: CASKRLAPETQYF.

This clonotype came up a few times. V and J are TRBV20-1 and TRBJ1-5; 8 bases match TRBD1. CDR3 length equals 15 residues. V shed 1 base and J 5 bases; nucleotides not matched to a gene: 7. CDR1 and CDR2 (germline): DFQATT, SNEGSKA (reference sequence). CDR3 DNA sequence: TGCAGTGCTAGAGCCTTAACAGGGGGGGATCAGCCCCAGCATTTT. Its protein product is CSARALTGGDQPQHF.

This clonotype was found many times. The genes are TRBV6-1 and TRBJ2-5; D gene uncertain. Germline V gene lookup returns CDR1 MNHNS and CDR2 SASEGT. Trimming left V 6 bases short and J 0 bases short, with 8 bases between. The CDR3 is made up of 13 amino acids. CDR3 DNA: TGTGCCAGCAGGCCGCATAACCAAGAGACCCAGTACTTC. It specifies CASRPHNQETQYF.

The chain has TRBV20-1 and TRBJ1-4, with 8 bases matching TRBD1. With V trimmed by 4 bases and J by 6 bases, 10 bases remained unmatched. The germline CDR1 and CDR2 sequences are DFQATT and SNEGSKA (reference sequence). The CDR3 extends over 15 amino acids. The CDR3 DNA reads as TGCAGTGCTACGGACAGGGTAAAGGTGGATGAAAAACTGTTTTTT. Protein product: CSATDRVKVDEKLFF.

This clonotype was counted many times. The chain carries TRBV12-3 or TRBV12-4 and TRBJ1-2; the D is unclear. Trimming left V 6 bases short and J 2 bases short, with 13 bases between. This CDR3 comprises 14 residues. The CDR3 reads CASSTDARNYGYTF. Written as DNA, the CDR3 is TGTGCCAGCAGCACGGACGCAAGGAACTATGGCTACACCTTC.

The sample holds a few counts of this clonotype. The chain carries TRBV6-5 and TRBJ1-1; D may be TRBD1 (5 bases). The CDR3 spans 13 residues. The V end lost 4 bases, the J end lost 5 bases, and 11 bases lay between the germline ends. Germline CDR1 MNHEY, CDR2 SVGAGI. The CDR3 DNA reads as TGTGCCAGCAGTTCAGGGAGGTGGACTGAAGCTTTCTTT. The encoded protein is CASSSGRWTEAFF.

For the CDR3, the DNA is TGTGCCAGCAGCTTAGACGGGCTCCATGAGCAGTTCTTC. The encoded protein is CASSLDGLHEQFF. The J gene is TRBJ2-1, the V gene TRBV7-8; no firm D call. V was pared by 1 base and J by 8 bases, with 9 bases between. This CDR3 region has 13 residues. The V gene's germline CDR1 is SGHVS and CDR2 FQNEAQ.

In this sample, this clonotype turned up many times. This chain joins TRBV12-3 or TRBV12-4 and TRBJ1-6; no clear D gene. The ends were cut back, 4 bases at V and 7 bases at J, with 5 bases in the middle. The CDR3 sequence is 12 residues long. Here the CDR3 DNA reads TGTGCCAGCAGTTCGGGAAATTCACCCCTCCACTTT. It yields the protein CASSSGNSPLHF.

This clonotype was detected a few times. J is TRBJ2-7 and V is TRBV16; 7 nucleotides agree with TRBD1. V lost 3 bases to trimming and J lost 3 bases; unmatched junction nucleotides: 5. Germline V gene sequence: CDR1 KGHSY, CDR2 FQNENV. The CDR3 contains 14 residues. The CDR3 DNA reads TGTGCCAGCAGCCAGAAGGCAGGGGGCTACGAGCAGTACGTC. Its translation is CASSQKAGGYEQYV.

This clonotype appeared a few times. This chain connects TRBV29-1 to TRBJ2-3; 7 bases line up with TRBD2. The germline V gene encodes CDR1 SQVTM and CDR2 ANQGSEA. J gave up 0 bases and V 3 bases, and 3 bases lay outside the gene matches. This CDR3 has 14 amino acids. For the CDR3, the DNA is TGCAGCGTTGATGCGACTAGCAGCACAGATACGCAGTATTTT. Residues: CSVDATSSTDTQYF.

There are a few counts of this clonotype. The chain employs TRBV3-1 and TRBJ2-5; D ambiguous. V was shortened by 5 bases and J by 5 bases, with 15 bases between the two germline ends. CDR3 length: 14 residues. Germline lookup yields CDR1 LGHDT and CDR2 YNNKEL (reference sequence). CDR3 region: CASSTRLLRETQYF. CDR3 bases: TGTGCCAGCAGCACGCGACTCCTCAGGGAGACCCAGTACTTC.

In this sample, this clonotype turned up a few times. The rearrangement uses TRBV11-2 and TRBJ2-5; 10 bases fit TRBD2. This CDR3 comprises 15 residues. Germline CDR1 SGHAT, CDR2 FQNNGV. V lost 4 bases, J lost 3 bases, and 5 bases stayed unmatched. CDR3 sequence: CASSSDGLAEETQYF. DNA of the CDR3: TGTGCCAGCAGCTCCGACGGACTAGCGGAAGAGACCCAGTACTTC. Drawing the rest from reference TRBV11-2 and TRBJ2-5, the complete variable domain is EAGVAQSPRYKIIEKRQSVAFWCNPISGHATLYWYQQILGQGPKLLIQFQNNGVVDDSQLPKDRFSAERLKGVDSTLKIQPAKLEDSAVYLCASSSDGLAEETQYFGPGTRLLVL.

V and J are TRBV5-4 and TRBJ2-7; possibly TRBD1 for D (6 bases). CDR1 is SGHNT, CDR2 YYREEE, per germline (reference sequence). Trimming cost V 7 bases and J 0 bases, with 17 bases left between them. The CDR3 has 15 residues. CDR3 DNA sequence: TGTGCCAGCGGGGGCCGGACTGGTTCCTCCTACGAGCAGTACTTC. Its translation is CASGGRTGSSYEQYF.

A few counts support this clonotype. The J gene is TRBJ2-2, the V gene TRBV7-9, with TRBD2 matching 9 bases. The CDR3 covers 15 residues. Per germline, CDR1 SEHNR and CDR2 FQNEAQ (reference sequence). Unmatched junction bases numbered 5, after V lost 2 bases and J lost 7 bases. The CDR3 loop reads CASSLILAGHGELFF. The CDR3 DNA follows: TGTGCCAGCAGCTTAATCCTAGCGGGACACGGGGAGCTGTTTTTT.

This clonotype was seen only a few times. The rearrangement links TRBV3-1 to TRBJ2-4; weak D call: TRBD1 (5 bases). Germline-derived CDR1 and CDR2 are LGHDT and YNNKEL (reference sequence). The length of the CDR3 is 15 residues. V shed 0 bases and J shed 3 bases, with 9 bases lying between them. The DNA of the CDR3 is TGTGCCAGCAGCCAAGACAGGGCACGCAAAAACATTCAGTACTTC. The encoded protein is CASSQDRARKNIQYF.